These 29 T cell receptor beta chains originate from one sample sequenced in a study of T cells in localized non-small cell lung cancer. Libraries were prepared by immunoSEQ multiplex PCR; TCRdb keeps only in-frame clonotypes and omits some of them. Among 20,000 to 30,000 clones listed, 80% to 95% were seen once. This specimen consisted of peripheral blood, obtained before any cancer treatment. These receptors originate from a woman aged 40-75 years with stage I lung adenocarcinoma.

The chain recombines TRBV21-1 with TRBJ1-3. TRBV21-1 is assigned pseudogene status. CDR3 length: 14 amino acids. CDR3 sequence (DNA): TGTGCCAGCAGGGAGGACAACTCTGGAAACACCATATATTTT. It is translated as CASREDNSGNTIYF.

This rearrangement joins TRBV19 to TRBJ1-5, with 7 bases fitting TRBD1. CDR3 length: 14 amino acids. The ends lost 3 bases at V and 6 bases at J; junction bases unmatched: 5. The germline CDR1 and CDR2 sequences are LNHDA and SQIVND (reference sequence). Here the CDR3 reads CASSIRGMGQPQHF. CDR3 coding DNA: TGTGCCAGTAGTATCAGGGGGATGGGTCAGCCCCAGCATTTT.

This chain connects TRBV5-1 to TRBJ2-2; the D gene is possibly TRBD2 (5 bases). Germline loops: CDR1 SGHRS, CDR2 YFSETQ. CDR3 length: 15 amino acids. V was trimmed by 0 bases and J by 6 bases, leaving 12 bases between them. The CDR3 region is CASSLVAGLAGELFF. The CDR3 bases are TGCGCCAGCAGCTTGGTGGCGGGTTTGGCCGGGGAGCTGTTTTTT.

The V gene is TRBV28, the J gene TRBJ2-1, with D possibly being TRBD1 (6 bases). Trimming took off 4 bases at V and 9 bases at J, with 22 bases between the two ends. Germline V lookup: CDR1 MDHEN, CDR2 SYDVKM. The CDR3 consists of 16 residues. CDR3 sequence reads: CASSSGTPMTPGEQFF. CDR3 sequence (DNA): TGTGCCAGCAGTTCCGGGACACCAATGACCCCGGGTGAGCAGTTCTTC.

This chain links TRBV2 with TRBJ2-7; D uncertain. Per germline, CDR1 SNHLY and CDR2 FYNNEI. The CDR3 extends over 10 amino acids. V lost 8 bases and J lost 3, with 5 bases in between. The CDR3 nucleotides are TGTGCCAGCTTCTACTACGAGCAGTACTTC. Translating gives CASFYYEQYF.

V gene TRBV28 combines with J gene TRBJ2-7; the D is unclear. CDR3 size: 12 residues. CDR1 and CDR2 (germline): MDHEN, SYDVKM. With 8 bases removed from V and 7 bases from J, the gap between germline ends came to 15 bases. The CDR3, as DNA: TGTGCCAGCCGAGCCGCCAGCCTAGAGCAGTACTTC. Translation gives CASRAASLEQYF.

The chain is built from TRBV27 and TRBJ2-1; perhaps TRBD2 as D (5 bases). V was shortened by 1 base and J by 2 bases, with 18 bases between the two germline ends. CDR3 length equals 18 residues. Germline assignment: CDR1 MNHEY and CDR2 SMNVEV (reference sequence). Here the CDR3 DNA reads TGTGCCAGCAGTTTATACGGAGGCGAAGTTTCCGCCTACAATGAGCAGTTCTTC. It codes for CASSLYGGEVSAYNEQFF.

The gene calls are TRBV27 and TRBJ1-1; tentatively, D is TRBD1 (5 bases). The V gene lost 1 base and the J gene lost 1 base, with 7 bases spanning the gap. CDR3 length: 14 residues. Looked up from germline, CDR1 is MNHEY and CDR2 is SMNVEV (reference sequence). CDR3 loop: CASSLWGENTEAFF. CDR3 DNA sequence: TGTGCCAGCAGTTTATGGGGGGAGAACACTGAAGCTTTCTTT.

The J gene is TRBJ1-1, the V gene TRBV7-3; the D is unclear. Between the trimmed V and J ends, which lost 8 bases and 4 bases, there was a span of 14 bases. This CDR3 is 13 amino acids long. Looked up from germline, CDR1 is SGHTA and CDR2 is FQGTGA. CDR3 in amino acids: CASLLQVGTEAFF. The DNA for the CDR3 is TGTGCCAGCTTGCTTCAGGTGGGCACTGAAGCTTTCTTT.

CDR3 sequence: CASSLRAGQGTSGYGYTF. The CDR3 DNA sequence: TGTGCCAGCAGTTTGAGGGCGGGGCAGGGGACGTCTGGCTATGGCTACACCTTC. The chain couples TRBV27 to TRBJ1-2, with a weak D call TRBD1 (6 bases). The CDR3 loop spans 18 amino acids. V was shortened by 3 bases and J by 4 bases, with 24 bases between the two germline ends. CDR1 is MNHEY and CDR2 is SMNVEV in the germline V gene (reference sequence).

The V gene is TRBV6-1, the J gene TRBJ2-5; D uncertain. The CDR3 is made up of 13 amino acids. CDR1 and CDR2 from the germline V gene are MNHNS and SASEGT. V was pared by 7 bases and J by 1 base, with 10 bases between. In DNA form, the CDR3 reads TGTGCCAGCATTTATGGACCCCAAGAGACCCAGTACTTC. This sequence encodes CASIYGPQETQYF.

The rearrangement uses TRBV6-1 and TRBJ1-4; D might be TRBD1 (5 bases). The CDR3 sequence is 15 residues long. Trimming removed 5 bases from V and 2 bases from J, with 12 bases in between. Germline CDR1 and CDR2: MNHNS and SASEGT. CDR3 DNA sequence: TGTGCCAGCAGTAGGACATTCTTTACTAATGAAAAACTGTTTTTT. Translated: CASSRTFFTNEKLFF.

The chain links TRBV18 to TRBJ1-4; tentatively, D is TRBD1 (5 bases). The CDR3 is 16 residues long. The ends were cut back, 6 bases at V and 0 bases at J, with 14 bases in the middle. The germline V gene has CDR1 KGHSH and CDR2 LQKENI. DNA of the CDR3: TGTGCCAGCTCCTCCCGACAGCCAGCAACTAATGAAAAACTGTTTTTT. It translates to CASSSRQPATNEKLFF.

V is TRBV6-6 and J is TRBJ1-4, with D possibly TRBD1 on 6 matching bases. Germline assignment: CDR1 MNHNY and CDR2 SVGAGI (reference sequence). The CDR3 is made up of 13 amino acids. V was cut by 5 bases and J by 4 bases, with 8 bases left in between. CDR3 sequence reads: CASSRQVNEKLFF. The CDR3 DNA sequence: TGTGCCAGCAGTCGACAGGTTAATGAAAAACTGTTTTTT.

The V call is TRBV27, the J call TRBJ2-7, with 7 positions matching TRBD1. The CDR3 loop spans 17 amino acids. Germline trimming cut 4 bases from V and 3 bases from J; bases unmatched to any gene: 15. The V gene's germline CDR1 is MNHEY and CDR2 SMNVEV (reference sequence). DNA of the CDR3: TGTGCCAGCAGTTCCACCCGCCGACAGGGTATCGACTACGAGCAGTACTTC. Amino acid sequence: CASSSTRRQGIDYEQYF.

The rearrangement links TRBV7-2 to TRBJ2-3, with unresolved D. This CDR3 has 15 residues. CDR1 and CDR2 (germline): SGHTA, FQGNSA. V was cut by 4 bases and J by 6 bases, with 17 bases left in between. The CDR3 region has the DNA TGTGCCAGCAGCTCCTATGGGCCTGGCAGGGATACGCAGTATTTT. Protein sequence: CASSSYGPGRDTQYF.

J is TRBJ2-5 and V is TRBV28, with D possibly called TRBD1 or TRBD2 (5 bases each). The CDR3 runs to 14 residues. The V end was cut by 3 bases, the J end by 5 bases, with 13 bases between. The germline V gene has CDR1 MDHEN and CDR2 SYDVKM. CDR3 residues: CASSLGLATETQYF. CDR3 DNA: TGTGCCAGCAGTTTGGGGCTAGCTACGGAGACCCAGTACTTC.

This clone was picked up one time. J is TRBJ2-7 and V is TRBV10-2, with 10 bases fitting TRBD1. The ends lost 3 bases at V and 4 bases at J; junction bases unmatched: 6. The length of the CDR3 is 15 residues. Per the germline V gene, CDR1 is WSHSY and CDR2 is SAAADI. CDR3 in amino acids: CASSDRGQGNYEQYF. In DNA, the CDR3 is TGCGCCAGCAGTGATAGGGGACAGGGGAATTACGAGCAGTACTTC.

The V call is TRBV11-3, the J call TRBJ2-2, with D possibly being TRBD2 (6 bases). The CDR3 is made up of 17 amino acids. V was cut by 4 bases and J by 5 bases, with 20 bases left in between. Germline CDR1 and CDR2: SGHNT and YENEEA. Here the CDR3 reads CASSSLQRSAGTGELFF. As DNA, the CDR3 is TGTGCCAGCAGCTCCCTTCAAAGGAGTGCGGGAACCGGGGAGCTGTTTTTT.

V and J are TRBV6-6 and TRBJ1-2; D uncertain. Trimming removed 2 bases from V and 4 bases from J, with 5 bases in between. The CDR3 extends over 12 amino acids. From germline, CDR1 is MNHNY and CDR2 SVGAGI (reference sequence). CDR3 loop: CASSYLLYGYTF. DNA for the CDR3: TGTGCCAGCAGTTACCTACTCTATGGCTACACCTTC.

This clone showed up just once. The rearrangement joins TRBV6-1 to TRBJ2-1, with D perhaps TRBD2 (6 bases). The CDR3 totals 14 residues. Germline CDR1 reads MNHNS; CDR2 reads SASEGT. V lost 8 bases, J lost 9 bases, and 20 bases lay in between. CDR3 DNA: TGTGCCAGCGGTCCGGGACTGCCGAGAGGTGAGCAGTTCTTC. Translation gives CASGPGLPRGEQFF.

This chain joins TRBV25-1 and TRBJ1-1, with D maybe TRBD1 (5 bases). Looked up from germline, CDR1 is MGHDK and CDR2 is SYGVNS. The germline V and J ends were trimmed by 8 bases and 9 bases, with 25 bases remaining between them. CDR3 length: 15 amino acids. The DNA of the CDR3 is TGTGCCAGCTACCCCGAGCGTAGGGGCGCTGGAAAAGCTTTCTTT. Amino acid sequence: CASYPERRGAGKAFF. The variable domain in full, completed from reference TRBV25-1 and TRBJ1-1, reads EADIYQTPRYLVIGTGKKITLECSQTMGHDKMYWYQQDPGMELHLIHYSYGVNSTEKGDLSSESTVSRIRTEHFPLTLESARPSHTSQYLCASYPERRGAGKAFFGQGTRLTVV.

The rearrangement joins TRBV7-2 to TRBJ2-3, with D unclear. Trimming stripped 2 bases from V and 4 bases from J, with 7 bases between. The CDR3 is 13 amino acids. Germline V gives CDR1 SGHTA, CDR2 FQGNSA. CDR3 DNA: TGTGCCAGCAGCTTAATCTTGGCAGATACGCAGTATTTT. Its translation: CASSLILADTQYF.

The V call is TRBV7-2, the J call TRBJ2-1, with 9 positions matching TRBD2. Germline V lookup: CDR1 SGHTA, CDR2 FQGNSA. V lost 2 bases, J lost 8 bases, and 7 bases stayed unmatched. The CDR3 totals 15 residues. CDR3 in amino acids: CASSLFSGSVYEQFF. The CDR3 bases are TGTGCCAGCAGCTTATTTAGCGGGAGTGTTTATGAGCAGTTCTTC.

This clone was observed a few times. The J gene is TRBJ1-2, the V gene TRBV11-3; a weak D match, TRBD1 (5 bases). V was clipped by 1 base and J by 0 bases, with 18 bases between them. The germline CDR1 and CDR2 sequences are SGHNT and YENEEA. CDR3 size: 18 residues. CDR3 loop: CASSLGPGLRTANYGYTF. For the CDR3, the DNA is TGTGCCAGCAGCTTAGGCCCGGGACTCCGCACCGCTAACTATGGCTACACCTTC.

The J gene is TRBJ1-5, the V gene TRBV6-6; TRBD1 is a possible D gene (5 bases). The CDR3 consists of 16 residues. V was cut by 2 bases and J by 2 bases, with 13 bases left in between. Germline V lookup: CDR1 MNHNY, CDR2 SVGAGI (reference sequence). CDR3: CASSYVQTVGNQPQHF. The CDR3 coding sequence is TGTGCCAGCAGTTACGTTCAGACAGTAGGCAATCAGCCCCAGCATTTT.

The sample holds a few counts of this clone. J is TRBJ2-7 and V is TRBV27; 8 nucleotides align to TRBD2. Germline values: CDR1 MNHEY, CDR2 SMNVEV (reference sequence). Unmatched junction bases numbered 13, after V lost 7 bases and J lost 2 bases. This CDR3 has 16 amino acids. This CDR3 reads CASKTSGVAGTYEQYF. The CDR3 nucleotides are TGTGCCAGCAAAACCTCCGGGGTAGCGGGAACCTACGAGCAGTACTTC.

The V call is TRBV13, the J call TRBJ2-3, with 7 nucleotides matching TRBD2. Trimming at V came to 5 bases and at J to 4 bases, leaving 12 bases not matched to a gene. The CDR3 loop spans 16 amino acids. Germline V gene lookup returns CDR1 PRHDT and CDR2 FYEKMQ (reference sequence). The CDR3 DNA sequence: TGTGCCAGCAGCAACCTGACTAGCTTCAGGGCAGATACGCAGTATTTT. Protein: CASSNLTSFRADTQYF.

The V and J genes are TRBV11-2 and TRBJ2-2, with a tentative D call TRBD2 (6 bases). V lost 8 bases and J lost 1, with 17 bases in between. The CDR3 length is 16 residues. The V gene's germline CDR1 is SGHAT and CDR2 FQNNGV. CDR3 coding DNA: TGTGCCAGCGCGGTCTGGGACTTAAGGAACACCGGGGAGCTGTTTTTT. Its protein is CASAVWDLRNTGELFF.